The sequence of this T cell receptor beta chain was determined in a study of blood T cells in healthy people across ages. Findings of the study overall: Bulk PBMC profiling left naive and antigen-experienced comparisons inconclusive. Donors of long life had a larger count of naive CD4+ cells and greater diversity than aged donors.

The authors drew about 10 milliliters of peripheral blood from each donor. The CDR3 sequence is 15 residues long. A word on this clonotype: Antigen specificity is unknown.

Using a J-beta primer mix together with a sample-barcoded 5' primer, a second PCR was run for roughly 6 to 12 cycles. Tags on each cDNA molecule came from a template-switch adaptor with 12 random nucleotides. TCRdb called the 5' RACE reads again in MiXCR, with one record for every CDR3 protein. The sample contains nearly 1 million distinct CDR3 sequences, just over 50% of which appear only once. Sequencing input: blood. J is TRBJ2-1 and V is TRBV12-3 or TRBV12-4; D uncertain. The end of the DNA is better explained by TRBJ2-7, so the J call may be wrong. The receptor was derived from a woman aged 55 to 70 in good health. Written as DNA, the CDR3 is TGTGCCAGCAGTTTGGTCTCAAGCTCCTACAATGAGCAGTACTTC. Translation gives CASSLVSSSYNEQYF.